The present T cell receptor (beta chain) was sequenced within a study of STAT3 mutations in large granular lymphocyte leukemia. Study-wide points: In T-cell large granular lymphocyte leukemia, about half of patients showed multiple immunodominant subclonotypes.

Germline loops: CDR1 SQVTM, CDR2 ANQGSEA. The CDR3 totals 12 residues. Deletions cut 8 bases from V and 3 bases from J, with 14 bases between. The data were produced by immunoSEQ multiplex PCR, yet TCRdb's version contains in-frame clones alone and is incomplete. The sample includes 37,000 or so clones, 70% to 90% of them seen just once. For this clone: Its antigen is undetermined.

The J gene is TRBJ2-7, the V gene TRBV29-1, with D possibly matching TRBD2 (6 bases). The sequence derives from a human donor with T large granular lymphocyte leukemia. Some clones in this sample may be carry-over from other donors' samples. Sample: PBMCs. The CDR3 nucleotides are TGCAGCACTGGGGGGTCCCTCTACGAGCAGTACGTC. Amino acids: CSTGGSLYEQYV.